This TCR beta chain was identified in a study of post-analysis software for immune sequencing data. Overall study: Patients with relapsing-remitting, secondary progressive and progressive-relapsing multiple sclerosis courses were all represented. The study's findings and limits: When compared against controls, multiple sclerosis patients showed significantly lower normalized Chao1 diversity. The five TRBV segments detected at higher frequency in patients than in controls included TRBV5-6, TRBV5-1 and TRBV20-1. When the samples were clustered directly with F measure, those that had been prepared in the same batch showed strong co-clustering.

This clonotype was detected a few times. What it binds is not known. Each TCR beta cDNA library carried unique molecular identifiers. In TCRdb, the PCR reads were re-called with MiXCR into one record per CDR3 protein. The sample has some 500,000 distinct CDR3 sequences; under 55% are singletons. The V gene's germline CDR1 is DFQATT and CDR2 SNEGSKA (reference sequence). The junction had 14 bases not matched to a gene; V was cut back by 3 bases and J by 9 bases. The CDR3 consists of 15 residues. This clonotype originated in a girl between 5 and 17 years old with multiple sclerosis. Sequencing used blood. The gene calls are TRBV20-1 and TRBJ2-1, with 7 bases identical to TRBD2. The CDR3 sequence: CSASIRGLVLGEQFF. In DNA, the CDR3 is TGCAGTGCTAGCATTCGCGGACTAGTACTCGGTGAGCAGTTCTTC.